These 26 T cell receptor beta chains were sequenced from one sample in a study of Ad26.COV2.S vaccination and SARS-CoV-2 variants. Treatment of the sample: around 19 received Ad26.COV2.S at low or high dose, single or two shots; a few received placebo; per-sample allocation not given. The samples were gathered on day 63 after the first injection of vaccine or placebo. Measured with immunoSEQ multiplex PCR; TCRdb has only the in-frame clones, and not every one. The sample includes 360,000 or so clones, 80% to 90% seen only once; the top ten take about 3.4%. The sequencing used peripheral blood, collected in a trial of Ad26.COV2.S vaccine versus placebo. These receptors were taken from a person aged 18-65 years who received the Ad26.COV2.S COVID-19 vaccine or a placebo.

V and J are TRBV6-1 and TRBJ1-4; D is unclear. CDR1 and CDR2 from the germline V gene are MNHNS and SASEGT. Trimming left V 2 bases short and J 8 bases short, with 6 bases between. The CDR3 is made up of 12 amino acids. CDR3 loop: CASSERREKLFF. CDR3 DNA: TGTGCCAGCAGTGAACGAAGAGAAAAACTGTTTTTT.

The V call is TRBV6-6, the J call TRBJ1-2, with D possibly TRBD1 on 6 matching bases. This CDR3 is 15 amino acids long. Trimming stripped 0 bases from V and 0 bases from J, with 8 bases between. Germline-derived CDR1 and CDR2 are MNHNY and SVGAGI (reference sequence). CDR3 coding DNA: TGTGCCAGCAGTTACTCAGGGGGTACTAACTATGGCTACACCTTC. Amino acids: CASSYSGGTNYGYTF.

The CDR3 here is CASSYDRGGGYTF. DNA of the CDR3: TGCGCCAGCAGCTACGACAGGGGTGGTGGCTACACCTTC. The chain recombines TRBV5-1 with TRBJ1-2; 8 nucleotides match TRBD1. V lost 3 bases to trimming and J lost 7 bases; unmatched junction nucleotides: 5. CDR3 size: 13 residues. CDR1 is SGHRS and CDR2 is YFSETQ in the germline V gene.

The CDR3 spells CSVRWGGGGMNTEAFF. CDR3 DNA: TGCAGCGTCCGCTGGGGGGGAGGTGGAATGAACACTGAAGCTTTCTTT. The chain is built from TRBV29-1 and TRBJ1-1; possibly TRBD1 for D (5 bases). Trimming stripped 6 bases from V and 0 bases from J, with 20 bases between. This CDR3 comprises 16 residues. Germline V gene data show CDR1 as SQVTM and CDR2 as ANQGSEA. The full variable domain, completed using reference TRBV29-1 and TRBJ1-1, is SAVISQKPSRDICQRGTSLTIQCQVDSQVTMMFWYRQQPGQSLTLIATANQGSEATYESGFVIDKFPISRPNLTFSTLTVSNMSPEDSSIYLCSVRWGGGGMNTEAFFGQGTRLTVV.

The J gene is TRBJ2-3, the V gene TRBV19; no clear D. This CDR3 is 13 amino acids long. Looked up from germline, CDR1 is LNHDA and CDR2 is SQIVND (reference sequence). V was pared by 7 bases and J by 4 bases, with 12 bases between. CDR3 nucleotide sequence: TGTGCCAGTAAAACCCCTGAGTCAGATACGCAGTATTTT. Encoded protein: CASKTPESDTQYF.

The chain combines TRBV9 with TRBJ2-1, with a possible D match to TRBD2 (6 bases). The V and J ends lost 0 bases and 5 bases respectively, with 15 bases between them. CDR3 length: 16 amino acids. The V gene's germline CDR1 is SGDLS and CDR2 YYNGEE. The CDR3 reads CASSVDGSRNDNEQFF. CDR3 coding DNA: TGTGCCAGCAGCGTAGACGGGAGCAGAAACGACAATGAGCAGTTCTTC.

For the CDR3, the DNA is TGTGCCAGCAGTCTCCTAGACGAGCAGTACTTC. Translation gives CASSLLDEQYF. The V call is TRBV12-3 or TRBV12-4, the J call TRBJ2-7; D is unclear. The CDR3 length is 11 residues. V dropped 5 bases and J dropped 5 bases, with 7 bases sitting between them.

The chain uses TRBV7-2 and TRBJ1-4, with TRBD1 as a possible D gene (6 bases). Between the trimmed V and J ends, which lost 4 bases and 6 bases, there was a span of 12 bases. This CDR3 is built from 14 residues. Germline V lookup: CDR1 SGHTA, CDR2 FQGNSA. CDR3 sequence: CASSSFRQDEKLFF. DNA of the CDR3: TGTGCCAGCAGCTCATTTCGACAGGATGAAAAACTGTTTTTT.

The CDR3: CASSPPRRNYGYTF. DNA for the CDR3: TGTGCCAGCAGCCCTCCTCGCCGGAATTATGGCTACACCTTC. The chain combines TRBV11-2 with TRBJ1-2; D gene uncertain. Trimming pared 5 bases from V and 5 bases from J, leaving 15 bases between. Germline V gene lookup returns CDR1 SGHAT and CDR2 FQNNGV. CDR3 length: 14 residues.

V is TRBV27 and J is TRBJ2-1; D could derive from TRBD1 or TRBD2 (5 bases each). This CDR3 is built from 12 residues. Germline CDR1 is MNHEY and CDR2 is SMNVEV (reference sequence). The V end was cut by 8 bases, the J end by 7 bases, with 12 bases between. CDR3 residues: CASGTLENEQFF. The CDR3 DNA reads as TGTGCCAGCGGGACCCTCGAGAATGAGCAGTTCTTC.

This clone was recorded only once. This sequence joins TRBV30 and TRBJ2-3, with D perhaps being TRBD1 or TRBD2 (5 bases each). This CDR3 has 15 residues. Trimming cost V 2 bases and J 2 bases, with 14 bases left between them. CDR1 is GTSNPN and CDR2 is SVGIG in the germline V gene (reference sequence). The CDR3, as DNA: TGTGCCTGGAGTCCTCGGGACCGACCCACAGATACGCAGTATTTT. Translating it yields CAWSPRDRPTDTQYF.

This sequence joins TRBV6-6 and TRBJ1-2, with D possibly matching TRBD1 (6 bases). The germline V and J ends were trimmed by 6 bases and 6 bases, with 8 bases remaining between them. Germline V gene sequence: CDR1 MNHNY, CDR2 SVGAGI (reference sequence). The CDR3 runs 11 residues. DNA of the CDR3: TGTGCCAGCAGCAGGGGAGATGGCTACACCTTC. Translation: CASSRGDGYTF.

This sequence joins TRBV19 and TRBJ1-2; D call uncertain. CDR3 length equals 16 residues. CDR1 is LNHDA, CDR2 SQIVND, per germline (reference sequence). Trimming stripped 1 base from V and 1 base from J, with 13 bases between. The CDR3 sequence: CASSIGGQVGNYGYTF. The CDR3 region has the DNA TGTGCCAGTAGTATAGGAGGTCAGGTCGGTAACTATGGCTACACCTTC. Full variable domain (outside the CDR3, taken from reference TRBV19 and TRBJ1-2): DGGITQSPKYLFRKEGQNVTLSCEQNLNHDAMYWYRQDPGQGLRLIYYSQIVNDFQKGDIAEGYSVSREKKESFPLTVTSAQKNPTAFYLCASSIGGQVGNYGYTFGSGTRLTVV.

The genes are TRBV4-1 and TRBJ2-6; D uncertain. Trimming pared 6 bases from V and 0 bases from J, leaving 9 bases between. This CDR3 region has 15 residues. CDR1 is MGHRA, CDR2 YSYEKL, per germline. Here the CDR3 DNA reads TGCGCCAGCAGACCGGTAGGCTCTGGGGCCAACGTCCTGACTTTC. It translates to CASRPVGSGANVLTF.

The genes are TRBV24-1 and TRBJ2-2, with a tentative D call TRBD1 (5 bases). Germline lookup yields CDR1 KGHDR and CDR2 SFDVKD. V was shortened by 3 bases and J by 6 bases, with 13 bases between the two germline ends. The CDR3 contains 15 residues. This chain's CDR3 is CATSDVGHSSGELFF. CDR3 nucleotide sequence: TGTGCCACCAGTGATGTTGGACATTCATCCGGGGAGCTGTTTTTT.

The rearrangement joins TRBV5-6 to TRBJ2-5, with 8 bases matching TRBD1. V lost 4 bases to trimming and J lost 5 bases; unmatched junction nucleotides: 10. The germline V gene encodes CDR1 SGHDT and CDR2 YYEEEE. There are 15 residues in the CDR3. The CDR3 is CASSLRQGRMETQYF. CDR3 nucleotide sequence: TGTGCCAGCAGCCTGCGACAGGGGCGAATGGAGACCCAGTACTTC.

The V and J genes are TRBV2 and TRBJ1-5, with D possibly TRBD1 on 5 matching bases. Per germline, CDR1 SNHLY and CDR2 FYNNEI. Trimming cost V 6 bases and J 3 bases, with 15 bases left between them. The CDR3 loop spans 15 amino acids. CDR3 loop: CASRLTGEYNQPQHF. In nucleotides, the CDR3 is TGTGCCAGCAGACTAACAGGAGAGTACAATCAGCCCCAGCATTTT.

This chain joins TRBV4-1 and TRBJ2-7; D unresolved. Germline V gene data show CDR1 as MGHRA and CDR2 as YSYEKL. This CDR3 is 15 amino acids long. V was shortened by 0 bases and J by 2 bases, with 11 bases between the two germline ends. CDR3 sequence (DNA): TGCGCCAGCAGCCAAGATCGTAGGCGAACCTACGAGCAGTACTTC. Amino acids: CASSQDRRRTYEQYF.

This clone was counted between two and nine times. The chain carries TRBV11-3 and TRBJ2-1; D unclear. The germline gives CDR1 SGHNT, CDR2 YENEEA. The ends were cut back, 5 bases at V and 2 bases at J, with 4 bases in the middle. The CDR3 consists of 12 residues. Here the CDR3 DNA reads TGTGCCAGCAGCAGGACCTACAATGAGCAGTTCTTC. It codes for CASSRTYNEQFF.

V gene TRBV4-2 combines with J gene TRBJ2-2; 9 bases fit TRBD2. This CDR3 region has 15 residues. The V segment lost 1 base and the J segment 6 bases; nucleotides outside the gene matches: 3. The germline CDR1 and CDR2 sequences are LGHNA and YNFKEQ. CDR3 sequence reads: CASSQAGGGAGELFF. The CDR3 nucleotides are TGTGCCAGCAGCCAAGCTGGCGGGGGGGCCGGGGAGCTGTTTTTT.

This chain joins TRBV19 and TRBJ2-3; the D gene is possibly TRBD2 (6 bases). V was pared by 8 bases and J by 4 bases, with 10 bases between. Germline V CDR1 and CDR2: LNHDA, SQIVND (reference sequence). The CDR3 is 12 residues long. The CDR3 sequence is CASRGNSDTQYF. The CDR3 DNA is TGTGCCAGTCGGGGGAACTCAGATACGCAGTATTTT. Full variable domain (outside the CDR3, taken from reference TRBV19 and TRBJ2-3): DGGITQSPKYLFRKEGQNVTLSCEQNLNHDAMYWYRQDPGQGLRLIYYSQIVNDFQKGDIAEGYSVSREKKESFPLTVTSAQKNPTAFYLCASRGNSDTQYFGPGTRLTVL.

The CDR3 loop is CAISAADGESNEQYF. The DNA of the CDR3 is TGTGCCATCAGTGCCGCGGATGGGGAAAGTAACGAGCAGTACTTC. The rearrangement links TRBV10-3 to TRBJ2-7; D gene ambiguous. The germline CDR1 and CDR2 sequences are ENHRY and SYGVKD. The length of the CDR3 is 15 residues. V was shortened by 4 bases and J by 5 bases, with 18 bases between the two germline ends.

The chain couples TRBV10-3 to TRBJ2-2, with TRBD2 matching over 10 bases. Unmatched junction bases numbered 7, after V lost 4 bases and J lost 2 bases. This CDR3 spans 17 amino acids. Germline V gene data show CDR1 as ENHRY and CDR2 as SYGVKD. The CDR3 DNA follows: TGTGCCATCAGTGGGCGTACTAGCGGGGACAACACCGGGGAGCTGTTTTTT. Amino acid sequence: CAISGRTSGDNTGELFF.

The chain combines TRBV12-3 or TRBV12-4 with TRBJ2-7; D gene unclear. V lost 6 bases and J 3 bases, leaving 9 bases between the germline ends. This CDR3 has 12 residues. The CDR3 is CASSRTNYEQYF. DNA for the CDR3: TGTGCCAGCAGCCGGACGAACTACGAGCAGTACTTC.

The chain joins TRBV30 to TRBJ1-1; D uncertain. The germline V gene has CDR1 GTSNPN and CDR2 SVGIG (reference sequence). V dropped 4 bases and J dropped 7 bases, with 7 bases sitting between them. This CDR3 has 10 amino acids. In nucleotides, the CDR3 is TGTGCCTGGAATCGCCTTGAAGCTTTCTTT. This translates into CAWNRLEAFF.

A note on this clone: The same CDR3 can be traced to other DNA sequences in this sample. The CDR3 sequence is CASSLRNSPLHF. CDR3 in DNA: TGTGCCAGCAGTTTGAGAAATTCACCCCTCCACTTT. The rearrangement uses TRBV27 and TRBJ1-6; the D is unclear. In germline, CDR1 is MNHEY, CDR2 SMNVEV (reference sequence). V lost 3 bases and J 7 bases, leaving 4 bases between the germline ends. This CDR3 region has 12 residues.